Each of the 8 T cell receptor beta chains below was sequenced from the same sample in a study of cytomegalovirus exposure and HLA in healthy donors. Primers for the PCR totalled 60 Vbeta and 13 Jbeta. Clones were read by immunoSEQ multiplex PCR, and TCRdb kept only the in-frame ones, dropping some. The sample lists about 160,000 clones; around nine tenths were seen once. Source material: PBMCs. The origin of the receptors is a woman in her twenties or thirties in good health and CMV-seronegative.

The chain joins TRBV6-1 to TRBJ2-7; TRBD1 is a possible D gene (6 bases). The germline V gene has CDR1 MNHNS and CDR2 SASEGT. Trimming left V 5 bases short and J 6 bases short, with 20 bases between. There are 15 residues in the CDR3. In nucleotides, the CDR3 is TGTGCCAGCAGTCCAAGGGTACAGGGAGTAGGCGAGCAGTACTTC. This translates into CASSPRVQGVGEQYF.

In DNA, the CDR3 is TGCGCCAGCAGCTGGGGGGACAGGGAATGGGAGACCCAGTACTTC. As protein: CASSWGDREWETQYF. The chain joins TRBV5-1 to TRBJ2-5, with 9 positions matching TRBD1. Germline V gene lookup returns CDR1 SGHRS and CDR2 YFSETQ. The trim removed 3 bases at V and 5 bases at J, leaving 8 bases unmatched. This CDR3 has 15 residues.

This chain connects TRBV2 to TRBJ2-2; D perhaps matches TRBD2 (6 bases). Germline V lookup: CDR1 SNHLY, CDR2 FYNNEI. The V and J ends lost 7 bases and 7 bases respectively, with 16 bases between them. CDR3 length equals 14 residues. The CDR3: CASNPGSQIGELFF. For the CDR3, the DNA is TGTGCCAGCAATCCCGGGAGTCAAATCGGGGAGCTGTTTTTT.

This clone was detected only once. The CDR3 DNA follows: TGTGCCAGCAGCGAGGGAGGGCAGCCCCAGCATTTT. Its protein product is CASSEGGQPQHF. The chain joins TRBV27 to TRBJ1-5; D unclear. Germline CDR1 and CDR2: MNHEY and SMNVEV (reference sequence). The CDR3 runs to 12 residues. Trimming took off 6 bases at V and 7 bases at J, with 10 bases between the two ends.

The rearrangement uses TRBV5-4 and TRBJ1-2, with 9 bases that match TRBD1. CDR1 is SGHNT and CDR2 is YYREEE in the germline V gene (reference sequence). This CDR3 has 16 residues. V trimming: 5 bases; J trimming: 4 bases; junction bases outside the gene matches: 12. DNA for the CDR3: TGTGCCAGCAGTCTGTCCGGGACAGGGTCCCGCTATGGCTACACCTTC. The encoded protein is CASSLSGTGSRYGYTF.

This clone was recorded a few times. V usage is TRBV2 and J usage is TRBJ1-5; the D is unclear. This CDR3 is built from 15 residues. Germline V gives CDR1 SNHLY, CDR2 FYNNEI. Trimming took off 7 bases at V and 1 base at J, with 14 bases between the two ends. The CDR3 protein is CASKARLLSNQPQHF. CDR3 nucleotides: TGTGCCAGCAAAGCCAGACTTTTAAGCAATCAGCCCCAGCATTTT.

This clone was seen only once. The rearrangement uses TRBV15 and TRBJ1-2; D uncertain. Germline V gives CDR1 LNHNV, CDR2 YYDKDF (reference sequence). This CDR3 is built from 12 residues. The V end lost 0 bases, the J end lost 8 bases, and 7 bases lay between the germline ends. CDR3 protein: CATSRDSEGYTF. The CDR3 nucleotides are TGTGCCACCAGCAGAGATAGTGAGGGCTACACCTTC.

The V and J genes are TRBV6-5 and TRBJ1-6; 7 nucleotides align to TRBD1. This CDR3 is 15 amino acids long. Germline CDR1 MNHEY, CDR2 SVGAGI. The V and J ends lost 0 bases and 4 bases, in that order; junction bases with no gene match: 0. CDR3 bases: TGTGCCAGCAGTTACTCGACAGGGTATAATTCACCCCTCCACTTT. The encoded protein is CASSYSTGYNSPLHF.